One sample yielded the 17 T cell receptor beta chains listed below, sequenced in a study of cytomegalovirus exposure and HLA in healthy donors. Primers included in the PCR were 60 Vbeta and 13 Jbeta primers. Sequencing was performed with immunoSEQ multiplex PCR; in TCRdb, only in-frame clones are kept and a portion is missing. Here the sample spans some 160,000 clones, around 80% being singletons. The sequenced material came from PBMCs. Receptor source: a woman in her late teens or twenties in good health and CMV-seronegative.

This rearrangement joins TRBV4-2 to TRBJ2-7; 7 bases are shared with TRBD1. CDR1 is LGHNA and CDR2 is YNFKEQ in the germline V gene. This CDR3 spans 15 amino acids. V lost 0 bases and J lost 4; bases outside the gene matches: 6. The CDR3 loop is CASSQDQGVTYEQYF. The CDR3 coding sequence is TGTGCCAGCAGCCAAGATCAGGGGGTAACGTACGAGCAGTACTTC.

This clone was detected a few times. Within the sample, other DNA sequences also encode this same CDR3. This chain connects TRBV5-1 to TRBJ2-7; no clear D. Between the trimmed V and J ends, which lost 0 bases and 4 bases, there was a span of 11 bases. The CDR3 is 14 residues long. CDR1 SGHRS and CDR2 YFSETQ come from the germline V gene. The CDR3 sequence is CASSLAAGPYEQYF. The CDR3 nucleotides read TGCGCCAGCAGCTTGGCGGCAGGTCCATACGAGCAGTACTTC.

The V call is TRBV11-3, the J call TRBJ2-7; TRBD2 is a possible D gene (5 bases). Germline CDR1 and CDR2: SGHNT and YENEEA. The CDR3 covers 13 residues. Trimming took off 1 base at V and 6 bases at J, with 10 bases between the two ends. The CDR3 coding sequence is TGTGCCAGCAGCTTAGTTTCCGGGGTCGAGCAGTACTTC. Translating gives CASSLVSGVEQYF.

The chain is built from TRBV27 and TRBJ1-2; TRBD1 agrees at 9 bases. Per the germline V gene, CDR1 is MNHEY and CDR2 is SMNVEV (reference sequence). The V and J ends lost 2 bases and 4 bases, in that order; junction bases with no gene match: 5. The CDR3 consists of 15 residues. The CDR3 DNA reads as TGTGCCAGCAGTTTAAGGGGACAGGGTTTCTATGGCTACACCTTC. Amino acid sequence: CASSLRGQGFYGYTF.

As for this clone: At one end, the junction sequence differs from germline, possibly due to a read error. J is TRBJ2-6 and V is TRBV4-1; TRBD2 might be the D (6 bases). Germline CDR1 reads MGHRA; CDR2 reads YSYEKL. The CDR3 covers 17 residues. CDR3 in DNA: TGCGCCAGCAGCCAAGCGGAGGGCCGGTCTGGGGCCAACGGCCTGACTTTC. Residues: CASSQAEGRSGANGLTF.

The rearrangement uses TRBV9 and TRBJ2-4; 11 bases match TRBD2. The CDR3 runs to 15 residues. The J segment lost 5 bases and the V segment lost 2 bases, leaving 3 bases of the junction unmatched. The V gene's germline CDR1 is SGDLS and CDR2 YYNGEE. The DNA of the CDR3 is TGTGCCAGCAGCGTTAGCGGGGGGGCCGAAAACATTCAGTACTTC. Amino acids: CASSVSGGAENIQYF.

This chain uses TRBV6-1 with TRBJ2-5; TRBD2 matches 16 bases. The CDR3 is 18 residues long. J was trimmed by 4 bases and V by 1 base; bases with no gene match: 6. The germline V gene has CDR1 MNHNS and CDR2 SASEGT. CDR3: CASSEEGLAGGPVETQYF. The CDR3 DNA reads as TGTGCCAGCAGTGAAGAGGGACTAGCGGGGGGGCCCGTAGAGACCCAGTACTTC.

V and J are TRBV18 and TRBJ1-1, with TRBD1 identical over 9 bases. CDR1 and CDR2 (germline): KGHSH, LQKENI. J lost 4 bases, V lost 3 bases, and 9 bases had no gene match. This CDR3 region has 16 residues. CDR3 residues: CASSPVTGTGTTEAFF. CDR3 nucleotide sequence: TGTGCCAGCTCACCTGTGACCGGGACAGGGACCACTGAAGCTTTCTTT.

The chain carries TRBV5-1 and TRBJ2-1; TRBD2 matches at 9 bases. V lost 4 bases to trimming and J lost 7 bases; unmatched junction nucleotides: 6. CDR3 length: 14 residues. Germline CDR1 is SGHRS and CDR2 is YFSETQ. The CDR3: CASSPGTSRNEQFF. CDR3 bases: TGCGCCAGCAGCCCCGGGACTAGCAGGAATGAGCAGTTCTTC. Full variable domain (outside the CDR3, taken from reference TRBV5-1 and TRBJ2-1): KAGVTQTPRYLIKTRGQQVTLSCSPISGHRSVSWYQQTPGQGLQFLFEYFSETQRNKGNFPGRFSGRQFSNSRSEMNVSTLELGDSALYLCASSPGTSRNEQFFGPGTRLTVL.

J is TRBJ1-2 and V is TRBV7-9; the D is unclear. The CDR3 has 11 amino acids. V was shortened by 8 bases and J by 2 bases, with 6 bases between the two germline ends. Per germline, CDR1 SEHNR and CDR2 FQNEAQ (reference sequence). CDR3 sequence: CASGRNYGYTF. The CDR3 DNA is TGTGCCAGCGGGAGGAACTATGGCTACACCTTC.

The CDR3 is CASSLTGVNTDTQYF. CDR3 DNA sequence: TGCGCCAGCAGCTTGACAGGGGTGAACACAGATACGCAGTATTTT. This chain uses TRBV5-1 with TRBJ2-3; TRBD1 matches at 7 bases. The CDR3 has 15 amino acids. Germline V CDR1 and CDR2: SGHRS, YFSETQ. V was clipped by 1 base and J by 2 bases; unmatched bases: 4.

The rearrangement joins TRBV5-1 to TRBJ1-1, with D perhaps TRBD1 (6 bases). Germline V gives CDR1 SGHRS, CDR2 YFSETQ. Trimming took 4 bases from V and 4 from J, leaving 11 bases between them. The CDR3 has 13 residues. The CDR3 coding sequence is TGCGCCAGCAGCCGCCAGGGGAGCACTGAAGCTTTCTTT. It encodes CASSRQGSTEAFF.

V and J are TRBV6-6 and TRBJ1-1; 11 bases align to TRBD1. Germline CDR1 MNHNY, CDR2 SVGAGI (reference sequence). The CDR3 totals 15 residues. V was clipped by 7 bases and J by 5 bases; unmatched bases: 9. CDR3 amino acids: CASTPGQGERTEAFF. DNA of the CDR3: TGTGCCAGCACCCCGGGACAGGGGGAGAGGACTGAAGCTTTCTTT.

V usage is TRBV6-5 and J usage is TRBJ1-2; a weak D match, TRBD1 (5 bases). Trimming stripped 6 bases from V and 4 bases from J, with 18 bases between. Germline loops: CDR1 MNHEY, CDR2 SVGAGI. This CDR3 is 15 amino acids long. The chain's CDR3 is CASRAQEQGAYGYTF. The CDR3 DNA reads as TGTGCCAGCAGGGCTCAGGAACAAGGGGCCTATGGCTACACCTTC.

The CDR3: CASSPSETNYGYTF. The CDR3 bases are TGTGCCAGCTCACCGTCGGAGACTAACTATGGCTACACCTTC. The chain recombines TRBV18 with TRBJ1-2, with D unresolved. Germline CDR1 and CDR2: KGHSH and LQKENI. This CDR3 region has 14 residues. V shed 3 bases and J shed 0 bases, with 8 bases lying between them.

The chain links TRBV19 to TRBJ1-1, with D possibly matching TRBD1 (5 bases). Germline V gene sequence: CDR1 LNHDA, CDR2 SQIVND (reference sequence). This CDR3 has 16 amino acids. V was clipped by 1 base and J by 4 bases, with 16 bases between them. The CDR3 region is CASSIVAGKRGTEAFF. CDR3 nucleotides: TGTGCCAGTAGTATAGTAGCAGGGAAAAGGGGCACTGAAGCTTTCTTT. Full variable domain (remainder filled in from reference TRBV19 and TRBJ1-1): DGGITQSPKYLFRKEGQNVTLSCEQNLNHDAMYWYRQDPGQGLRLIYYSQIVNDFQKGDIAEGYSVSREKKESFPLTVTSAQKNPTAFYLCASSIVAGKRGTEAFFGQGTRLTVV.

The chain recombines TRBV6-5 with TRBJ1-2; D unclear. CDR1 is MNHEY, CDR2 SVGAGI, per germline. This CDR3 has 12 residues. V lost 6 bases to trimming and J lost 8 bases, with 13 bases between them. The CDR3 region has the DNA TGTGCCAGCAGCCGACTTACTGGGGGCTACACCTTC. Amino acids: CASSRLTGGYTF.